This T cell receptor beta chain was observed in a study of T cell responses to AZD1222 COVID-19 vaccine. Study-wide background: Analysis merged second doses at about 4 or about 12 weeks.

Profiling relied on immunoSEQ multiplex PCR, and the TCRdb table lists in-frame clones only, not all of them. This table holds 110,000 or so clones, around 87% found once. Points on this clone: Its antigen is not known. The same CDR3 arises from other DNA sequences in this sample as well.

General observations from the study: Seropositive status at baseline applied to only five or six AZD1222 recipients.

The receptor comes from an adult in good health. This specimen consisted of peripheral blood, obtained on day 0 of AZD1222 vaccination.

CDR3 loop: CASSQDRNSNQPQHF. Here the CDR3 DNA reads TGTGCCAGCAGCCAAGATCGCAATAGCAATCAGCCCCAGCATTTT. The chain combines TRBV4-2 with TRBJ1-5; D is ambiguous. Germline-derived CDR1 and CDR2 are LGHNA and YNFKEQ. Trimming took off 0 bases at V and 0 bases at J, with 6 bases between the two ends. The length of the CDR3 is 15 residues.